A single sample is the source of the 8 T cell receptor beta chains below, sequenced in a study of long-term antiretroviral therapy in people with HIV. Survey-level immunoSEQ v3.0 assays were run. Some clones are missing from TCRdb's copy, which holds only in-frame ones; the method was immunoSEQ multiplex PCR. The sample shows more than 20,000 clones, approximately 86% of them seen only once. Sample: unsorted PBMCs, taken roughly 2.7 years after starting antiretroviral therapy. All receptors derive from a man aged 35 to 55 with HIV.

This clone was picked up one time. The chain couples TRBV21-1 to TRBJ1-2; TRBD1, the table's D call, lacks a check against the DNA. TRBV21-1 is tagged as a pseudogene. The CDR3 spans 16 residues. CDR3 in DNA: TGTGCCAGCAGCAGGGCAGGGGTCCCACCGGGGTATGGCTACACCTTC. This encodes CASSRAGVPPGYGYTF.

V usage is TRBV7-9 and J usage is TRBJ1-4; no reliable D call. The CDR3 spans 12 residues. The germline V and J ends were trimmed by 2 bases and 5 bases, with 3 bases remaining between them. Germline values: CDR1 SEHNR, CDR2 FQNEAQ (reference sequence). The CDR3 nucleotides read TGTGCCAGCAGCTTAAGGAATGAAAAACTGTTTTTT. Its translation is CASSLRNEKLFF.

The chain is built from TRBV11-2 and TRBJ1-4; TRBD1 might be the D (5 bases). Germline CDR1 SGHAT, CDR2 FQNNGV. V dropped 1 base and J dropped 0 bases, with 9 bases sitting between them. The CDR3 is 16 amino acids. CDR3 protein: CASSLGTGSTNEKLFF. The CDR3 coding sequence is TGTGCCAGCAGCTTAGGAACAGGATCAACTAATGAAAAACTGTTTTTT.

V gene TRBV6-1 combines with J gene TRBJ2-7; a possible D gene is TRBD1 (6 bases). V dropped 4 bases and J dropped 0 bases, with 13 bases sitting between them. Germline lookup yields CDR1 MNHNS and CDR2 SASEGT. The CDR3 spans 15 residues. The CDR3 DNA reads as TGTGCCAGCAGTGGTGCAGGGGCTATCTCCTACGAGCAGTACTTC. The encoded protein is CASSGAGAISYEQYF.

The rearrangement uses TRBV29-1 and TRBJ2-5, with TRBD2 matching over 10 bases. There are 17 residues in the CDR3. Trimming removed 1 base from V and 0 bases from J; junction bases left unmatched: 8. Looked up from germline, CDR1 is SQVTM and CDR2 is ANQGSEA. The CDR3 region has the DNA TGCAGCGTTGAAGTGGCTAGCGGGGGCTGGTACCAAGAGACCCAGTACTTC. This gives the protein CSVEVASGGWYQETQYF. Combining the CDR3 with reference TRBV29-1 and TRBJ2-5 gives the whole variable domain SAVISQKPSRDICQRGTSLTIQCQVDSQVTMMFWYRQQPGQSLTLIATANQGSEATYESGFVIDKFPISRPNLTFSTLTVSNMSPEDSSIYLCSVEVASGGWYQETQYFGPGTRLLVL.

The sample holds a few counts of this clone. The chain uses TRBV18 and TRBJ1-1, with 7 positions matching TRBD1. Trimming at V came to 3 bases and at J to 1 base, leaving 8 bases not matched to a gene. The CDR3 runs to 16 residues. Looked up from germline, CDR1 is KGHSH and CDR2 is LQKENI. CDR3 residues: CASSPVAGQRNTEAFF. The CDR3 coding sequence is TGTGCCAGCTCACCTGTTGCGGGACAGAGGAACACTGAAGCTTTCTTT.

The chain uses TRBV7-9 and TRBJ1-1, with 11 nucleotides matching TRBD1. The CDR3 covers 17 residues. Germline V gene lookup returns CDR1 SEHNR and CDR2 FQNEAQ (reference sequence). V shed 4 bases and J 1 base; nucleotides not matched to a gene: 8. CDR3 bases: TGTGCCAGCAGCTCGACGGGGACAGGGGGATGGAACACTGAAGCTTTCTTT. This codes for CASSSTGTGGWNTEAFF. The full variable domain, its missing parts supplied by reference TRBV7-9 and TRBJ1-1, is DTGVSQNPRHKITKRGQNVTFRCDPISEHNRLYWYRQTLGQGPEFLTYFQNEAQLEKSRLLSDRFSAERPKGSFSTLEIQRTEQGDSAMYLCASSSTGTGGWNTEAFFGQGTRLTVV.

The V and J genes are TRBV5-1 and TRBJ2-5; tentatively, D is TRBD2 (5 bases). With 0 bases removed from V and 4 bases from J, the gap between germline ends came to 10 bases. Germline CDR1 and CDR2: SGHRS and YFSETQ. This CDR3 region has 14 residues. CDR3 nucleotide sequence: TGCGCCAGCAGCTTGGAGCTTGGAGGAGAGACCCAGTACTTC. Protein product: CASSLELGGETQYF. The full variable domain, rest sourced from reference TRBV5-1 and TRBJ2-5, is KAGVTQTPRYLIKTRGQQVTLSCSPISGHRSVSWYQQTPGQGLQFLFEYFSETQRNKGNFPGRFSGRQFSNSRSEMNVSTLELGDSALYLCASSLELGGETQYFGPGTRLLVL.